This T cell receptor beta chain was sequenced for a study of circulating CD8 cells and anti-PD-1 response in melanoma. General study results and limits: Diversity ranked highest in DNEG and lowest in TIGIT subsets.

In this sample, this clonotype is medium-sized (0.01 to 0.1%). What it recognizes is unknown. Germline CDR1 is LNHDA and CDR2 is SQIVND (reference sequence). The CDR3 covers 15 residues. Trimming pared 3 bases from V and 7 bases from J, leaving 16 bases between. From live CD3+CD8+TCRalphabeta+ cells, four PD-1 and/or TIGIT subsets were sorted. Each library started from 15 ng of total RNA using the QIAseq Immune Repertoire TCR panel. One entry per CDR3 protein results from TCRdb running MiXCR on the reads. The sample lists about 1,300 distinct CDR3 sequences, around 9.3% occurring once. V gene TRBV19 combines with J gene TRBJ1-5; tentative D call: TRBD1 (5 bases). The sample in question was CD8+ T cells from PBMCs, obtained at baseline or after one month of anti-PD-1 therapy (not recorded which). The sequence was obtained from a human donor with melanoma. CDR3 loop: CASSMLLGEDQPQHF. The CDR3 coding sequence is TGTGCCAGTAGTATGCTCTTAGGGGAGGACCAGCCCCAGCATTTT. The variable domain in full, completed from reference TRBV19 and TRBJ1-5, reads DGGITQSPKYLFRKEGQNVTLSCEQNLNHDAMYWYRQDPGQGLRLIYYSQIVNDFQKGDIAEGYSVSREKKESFPLTVTSAQKNPTAFYLCASSMLLGEDQPQHFGDGTRLSIL.